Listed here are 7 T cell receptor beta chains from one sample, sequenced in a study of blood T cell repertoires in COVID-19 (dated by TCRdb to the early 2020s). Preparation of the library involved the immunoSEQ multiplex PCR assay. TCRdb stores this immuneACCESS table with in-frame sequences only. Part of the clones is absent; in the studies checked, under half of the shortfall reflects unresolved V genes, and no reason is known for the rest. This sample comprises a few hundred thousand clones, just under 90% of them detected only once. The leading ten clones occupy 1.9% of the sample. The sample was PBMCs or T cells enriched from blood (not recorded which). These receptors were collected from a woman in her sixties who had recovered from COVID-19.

The CDR3: CASRIQGWAFF. The CDR3 DNA sequence: TGTGCCAGCAGAATACAGGGGTGGGCTTTCTTT. J is TRBJ1-1 and V is TRBV11-2; TRBD1 matches 7 bases. Looked up from germline, CDR1 is SGHAT and CDR2 is FQNNGV. V was clipped by 6 bases and J by 11 bases; unmatched bases: 6. The length of the CDR3 is 11 residues.

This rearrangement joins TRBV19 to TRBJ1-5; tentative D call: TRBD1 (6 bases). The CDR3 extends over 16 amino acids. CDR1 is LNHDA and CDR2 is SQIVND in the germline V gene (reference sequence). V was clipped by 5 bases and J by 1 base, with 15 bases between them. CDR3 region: CASSAKPGQSNQPQHF. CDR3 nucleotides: TGTGCCAGTAGTGCCAAACCCGGACAGAGCAATCAGCCCCAGCATTTT.

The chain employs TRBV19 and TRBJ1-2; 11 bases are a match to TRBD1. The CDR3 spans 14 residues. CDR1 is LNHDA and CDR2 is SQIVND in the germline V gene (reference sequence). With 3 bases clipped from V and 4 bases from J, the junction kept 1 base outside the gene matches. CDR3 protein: CASSMGTGGYGYTF. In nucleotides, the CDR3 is TGTGCCAGTAGTATGGGGACAGGGGGCTATGGCTACACCTTC.

The CDR3 reads CASSQAPGGFTEAFF. In DNA, the CDR3 is TGTGCCAGCAGCCAGGCCCCCGGAGGGTTCACTGAAGCTTTCTTT. The rearrangement links TRBV3-1 (or the pseudogene TRBV3-2) to TRBJ1-1; D uncertain. V lost 3 bases to trimming and J lost 4 bases, with 15 bases between them. Germline lookup yields CDR1 LGHDT and CDR2 YNNKEL (reference sequence). The length of the CDR3 is 15 residues.

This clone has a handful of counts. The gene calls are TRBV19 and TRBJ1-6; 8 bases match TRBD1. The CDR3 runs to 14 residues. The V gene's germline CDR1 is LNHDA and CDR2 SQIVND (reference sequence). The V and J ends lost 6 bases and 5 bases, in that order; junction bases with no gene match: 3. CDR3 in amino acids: CASRIQGDNSPLHF. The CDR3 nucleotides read TGTGCCAGTAGGATACAGGGGGATAATTCACCCCTCCACTTT.

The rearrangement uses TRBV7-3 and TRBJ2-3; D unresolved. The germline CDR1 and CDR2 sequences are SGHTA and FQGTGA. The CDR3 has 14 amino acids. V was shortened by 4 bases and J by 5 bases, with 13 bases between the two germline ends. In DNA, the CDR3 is TGTGCCAGCAGCTCCTACGGTGCTGAAGATACGCAGTATTTT. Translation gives CASSSYGAEDTQYF. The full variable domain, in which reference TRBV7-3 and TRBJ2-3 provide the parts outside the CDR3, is GAGVSQTPSNKVTEKGKYVELRCDPISGHTALYWYRQSLGQGPEFLIYFQGTGAADDSGLPNDRFFAVRPEGSVSTLKIQRTERGDSAVYLCASSSYGAEDTQYFGPGTRLTVL.

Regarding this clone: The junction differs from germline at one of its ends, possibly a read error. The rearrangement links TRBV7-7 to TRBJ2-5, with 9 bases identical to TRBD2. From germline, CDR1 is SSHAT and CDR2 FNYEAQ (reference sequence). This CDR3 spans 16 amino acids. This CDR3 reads CASSLGDGGGAETQYF. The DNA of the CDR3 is TGTGCTAGCAGCTTAGGTGACGGCGGGGGGGCGGAGACCCAGTACTTC.